The 10 T cell receptor beta chains listed next were all sequenced from one sample in a study of shared clonotypes between healthy human individuals. The naive CD8 subset, CD45RO-negative cells positively selected for CCR7, excluded terminally differentiated effector memory CD45RA+ cells. The protocol was immunoSEQ multiplex PCR, while the TCRdb copy is restricted to in-frame clones and leaves out a portion. Of about 2,100,000 clones in the sample, about 93% were seen once. The sample consisted of naive CD8+ T cells from PBMCs. All receptors come from a man younger than 35 in good health. Some clones in this sample may be carry-over from other donors' samples.

Of note for this clone: At the DNA level, this CDR3 is encoded by other sequences in the same sample as well. This sequence joins TRBV7-9 and TRBJ1-5; no clear D. Deletions cut 5 bases from V and 4 bases from J, with 15 bases between. The germline gives CDR1 SEHNR, CDR2 FQNEAQ (reference sequence). The CDR3 runs to 15 residues. This CDR3 is CASSRAGTANQPQHF. CDR3 nucleotide sequence: TGTGCCAGCAGCAGGGCCGGTACAGCTAATCAGCCCCAGCATTTT.

This rearrangement joins TRBV29-1 to TRBJ2-5; D perhaps matches TRBD1 (6 bases). This CDR3 has 13 residues. Germline CDR1 is SQVTM and CDR2 is ANQGSEA. Trimming removed 7 bases at V and 2 bases at J, with 14 bases between. The DNA for the CDR3 is TGCAGCGGGTTGACAGGATTTCAAGAGACCCAGTACTTC. Residues: CSGLTGFQETQYF.

This clone was seen just once. The chain joins TRBV9 to TRBJ2-1; a weak D match, TRBD2 (5 bases). This CDR3 contains 15 residues. V was cut by 0 bases and J by 9 bases, with 16 bases left in between. Germline CDR1 is SGDLS and CDR2 is YYNGEE. The CDR3 loop reads CASSVGGQSSGEQFF. CDR3 coding DNA: TGTGCCAGCAGCGTAGGCGGCCAGTCAAGCGGTGAGCAGTTCTTC.

The chain employs TRBV27 and TRBJ2-1; no firm D call. Germline CDR1 is MNHEY and CDR2 is SMNVEV (reference sequence). The ends were cut back, 6 bases at V and 2 bases at J, with 11 bases in the middle. The CDR3 extends over 14 amino acids. The DNA of the CDR3 is TGTGCCAGCAGCCCTTTTTCGACCTACAATGAGCAGTTCTTC. Its translation: CASSPFSTYNEQFF.

The chain recombines TRBV10-3 with TRBJ2-7; D remains unclear. This CDR3 spans 13 amino acids. Germline V gene data show CDR1 as ENHRY and CDR2 as SYGVKD. With 0 bases removed from V and 7 bases from J, the gap between germline ends came to 10 bases. The CDR3 coding sequence is TGTGCCATCAGTGAGTCTCGAGTGGGGGAGCAGTACTTC. Translated, it gives CAISESRVGEQYF.

This clone came up a few times. The V gene is TRBV15, the J gene TRBJ2-7; possibly TRBD1 for D (6 bases). The CDR3 is 15 residues long. V was clipped by 9 bases and J by 6 bases, with 24 bases between them. Germline lookup yields CDR1 LNHNV and CDR2 YYDKDF (reference sequence). The CDR3 nucleotides read TGTGCCACTCAAATGGGGGCTCGGGGAGTCGGCGAGCAGTACTTC. It translates to CATQMGARGVGEQYF.

The chain links TRBV19 to TRBJ2-6; the D gene is possibly TRBD2 (6 bases). The V and J ends lost 7 bases and 0 bases respectively, with 13 bases between them. The CDR3 is 16 residues long. Per germline, CDR1 LNHDA and CDR2 SQIVND (reference sequence). Written as DNA, the CDR3 is TGTGCCAGTACTAATTGGAGGGACTCTGGGGCCAACGTCCTGACTTTC. It yields the protein CASTNWRDSGANVLTF.

This clone was detected once. Other DNA sequences in this sample translate to the same CDR3. The chain links TRBV9 to TRBJ2-7; 11 bases are a match to TRBD2. CDR1 and CDR2 from the germline V gene are SGDLS and YYNGEE. The length of the CDR3 is 15 residues. V lost 2 bases and J lost 0; bases outside the gene matches: 1. The CDR3 is CASSVGTSGSYEQYF. DNA of the CDR3: TGTGCCAGCAGCGTCGGGACTAGCGGCTCCTACGAGCAGTACTTC.

V gene TRBV29-1 combines with J gene TRBJ2-7; TRBD1 aligns across 7 bases. This CDR3 region has 14 residues. Per the germline V gene, CDR1 is SQVTM and CDR2 is ANQGSEA. V lost 5 bases and J lost 0; bases outside the gene matches: 7. The CDR3 DNA follows: TGCAGCGTTAGGTTTCCAGGGGGCTCCTACGAGCAGTACTTC. Translating gives CSVRFPGGSYEQYF.

V gene TRBV9 combines with J gene TRBJ2-2; perhaps TRBD2 as D (6 bases). V was shortened by 4 bases and J by 2 bases, with 15 bases between the two germline ends. Germline CDR1 and CDR2: SGDLS and YYNGEE. The CDR3 is 16 amino acids. CDR3 loop: CASSPRSGFNTGELFF. The CDR3 DNA reads TGTGCCAGCAGCCCCCGTAGCGGCTTTAACACCGGGGAGCTGTTTTTT.